Listed here are 5 T cell receptor beta chains from one sample, sequenced in a study of cytomegalovirus exposure and HLA in healthy donors. Libraries were prepared by immunoSEQ multiplex PCR; TCRdb keeps only in-frame clonotypes and omits some of them. Of 90,000 or so clones detected, about 85% appear once; the ten largest clones hold 20%. Sequencing was done on a sample of PBMCs. Receptors originate from a man aged 18 to 35 in good health and CMV-seropositive.

This rearrangement joins TRBV29-1 to TRBJ2-3; 8 nucleotides match TRBD2. Germline-derived CDR1 and CDR2 are SQVTM and ANQGSEA. J was trimmed by 1 base and V by 7 bases; bases with no gene match: 7. CDR3 length equals 14 residues. For the CDR3, the DNA is TGCAGCGGCCGTCCGACTAGCGGCACAGATACGCAGTATTTT. It translates to CSGRPTSGTDTQYF.

This sequence joins TRBV5-1 and TRBJ2-5; possibly TRBD2 for D (5 bases). The V gene's germline CDR1 is SGHRS and CDR2 YFSETQ. With 3 bases removed from V and 3 bases from J, the gap between germline ends came to 12 bases. The CDR3 extends over 14 amino acids. CDR3 sequence (DNA): TGCGCCAGCAGCTATACGGGGAACGAAGAGACCCAGTACTTC. This gives the protein CASSYTGNEETQYF.

V gene TRBV7-9 combines with J gene TRBJ2-2; no clear D gene. Germline V gene sequence: CDR1 SEHNR, CDR2 FQNEAQ (reference sequence). V was shortened by 2 bases and J by 3 bases, with 22 bases between the two germline ends. The CDR3 spans 19 residues. The CDR3 here is CASSLRSAAALADTGELFF. DNA of the CDR3: TGTGCCAGCAGCTTAAGGTCGGCGGCGGCGCTCGCAGACACCGGGGAGCTGTTTTTT.

The chain combines TRBV10-1 with TRBJ2-1, with 7 bases lining up with TRBD2. From germline, CDR1 is WNHNN and CDR2 SYGVQD (reference sequence). V lost 6 bases to trimming and J lost 9 bases; unmatched junction nucleotides: 17. CDR3 length: 16 amino acids. This chain's CDR3 is CASSLQPSAGRSEQFF. For the CDR3, the DNA is TGCGCCAGCAGCCTTCAACCCTCGGCCGGGAGGAGTGAGCAGTTCTTC.

This clone was detected only once. This sequence joins TRBV7-9 and TRBJ1-2; D might be TRBD1 (6 bases). This CDR3 is built from 14 residues. The V gene lost 10 bases and the J gene lost 2 bases, with 17 bases spanning the gap. Germline CDR1 reads SEHNR; CDR2 reads FQNEAQ (reference sequence). The CDR3 DNA sequence: TGTGCCACCCGGGACACCAAAAGCAACTATGGCTACACCTTC. As protein: CATRDTKSNYGYTF. Together with reference TRBV7-9 and TRBJ1-2, the CDR3 gives the full variable domain: DTGVSQNPRHKITKRGQNVTFRCDPISEHNRLYWYRQTLGQGPEFLTYFQNEAQLEKSRLLSDRFSAERPKGSFSTLEIQRTEQGDSAMYLCATRDTKSNYGYTFGSGTRLTVV.